A selection of T cell receptor beta chains follows, all from one sample in a study of radiation and T cells in renal cell carcinoma. The method was immunoSEQ multiplex PCR; TCRdb's version includes in-frame clones alone and lacks a portion of them. Of roughly 130,000 clones listed, 75% to 90% were seen once; the top ten hold under 2.5%. This specimen was blood, taken from a patient whose treatment included radiotherapy and nephrectomy. The receptors were sampled from a woman between 55 and 75 years old with renal cell carcinoma. CDR3s include the opening cysteine and the closing phenylalanine or tryptophan. Each record gives: J gene, V gene, D gene, clone size, CDR3 protein, CDR3 DNA. The D gene is left open where the match is weak. Clone size is shown for a subset of rows, as once, few, many or a class of expanded clone.

>TRBJ1-1|TRBV9|TRBD1|NA
CASSAPGQLNTEAFF
TGTGCCAGCAGCGCCCCGGGACAGTTGAACACTGAAGCTTTCTTT
>TRBJ2-1|TRBV19|TRBD2|few
CASTLAGGPNEQFF
TGTGCCAGTACCTTAGCGGGAGGACCTAATGAGCAGTTCTTC
>TRBJ2-7|TRBV19|NA|NA
CASSMRRGSYEQYF
TGTGCCAGTAGTATGAGGCGGGGCTCCTACGAGCAGTACTTC
>TRBJ1-1|TRBV28|NA|NA
CASSPRIAEAFF
TGTGCCAGCAGTCCCAGGATCGCTGAAGCTTTCTTT
>TRBJ2-4|TRBV9|TRBD1|NA
CASSLRQGDIQYF
TGTGCCAGCAGCCTCAGACAGGGGGACATTCAGTACTTC
>TRBJ2-5|TRBV19|NA|NA
CASSQTGSGGTQYF
TGTGCCAGTAGCCAGACAGGCTCTGGAGGTACCCAGTACTTC
>TRBJ2-7|TRBV5-1|TRBD1|once
CASSWDRGSYEQYF
TGCGCCAGCAGCTGGGACAGGGGCTCCTACGAGCAGTACTTC
>TRBJ1-2|TRBV5-4|NA|few
CASSEADYGYTF
TGTGCCAGCAGCGAGGCTGACTATGGCTACACCTTC
>TRBJ1-4|TRBV5-1|TRBD1|NA
CASSLLGQGGTNEKLFF
TGCGCCAGCAGCTTGCTCGGACAGGGTGGGACTAATGAAAAACTGTTTTTT
>TRBJ2-1|TRBV4-2|TRBD2|few
CASSRRGTSGYNEQFF
TGTGCCAGCAGCCGCAGAGGCACTAGCGGTTACAATGAGCAGTTCTTC
>TRBJ2-7|TRBV6-1|NA|NA
CASSDRGSPHYEQYF
TGTGCCAGCAGTGATCGCGGGTCCCCTCACTACGAGCAGTACTTC
>TRBJ2-7|TRBV7-2|NA|NA
CASSYDSYEQYF
TGTGCCAGCAGCTATGACTCCTACGAGCAGTACTTC